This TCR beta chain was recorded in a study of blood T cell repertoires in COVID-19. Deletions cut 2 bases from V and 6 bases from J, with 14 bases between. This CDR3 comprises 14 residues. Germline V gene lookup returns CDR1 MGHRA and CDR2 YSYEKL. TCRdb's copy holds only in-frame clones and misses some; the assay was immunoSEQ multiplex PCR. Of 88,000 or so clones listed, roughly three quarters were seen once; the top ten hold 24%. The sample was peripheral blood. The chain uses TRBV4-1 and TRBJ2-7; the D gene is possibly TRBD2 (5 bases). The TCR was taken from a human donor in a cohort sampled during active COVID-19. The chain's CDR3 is CASSQTGSLAEQYF. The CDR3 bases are TGCGCCAGCAGCCAAACGGGGTCTCTCGCCGAGCAGTACTTC.